This T cell receptor (beta chain) was identified in a study of PD-L1 blockade in urothelial cancer. Study as a whole: Every 3 weeks, patients received intravenous atezolizumab 1,200 mg, beginning 2014.

Time point indicated: pretreatment peripheral blood. Patients' cancers were locally advanced or metastatic urothelial carcinomas. Sequencing used immunoSEQ multiplex PCR; TCRdb keeps in-frame clones, though not all of them. Here the sample spans 70,000 or so clones, 90% being singletons. The CDR3 is made up of 14 amino acids. Trimming shortened V by 5 bases and J by 3 bases, and 13 bases separated the two germline ends. Germline lookup yields CDR1 SNHLY and CDR2 FYNNEI. The sample consisted of PBMCs, taken around atezolizumab (anti-PD-L1) treatment. The TCR was taken from a man in his sixties or seventies with urothelial cancer. This chain connects TRBV2 to TRBJ1-1; D is undetermined. The CDR3 loop reads CASSQGPEDTEAFF. The CDR3 DNA follows: TGTGCCAGCAGTCAAGGTCCGGAGGACACTGAAGCTTTCTTT.